This TCR beta chain is from a study of shared clonotypes between healthy human individuals. Repertoires were generated with immunoSEQ multiplex PCR, while TCRdb's copy carries only in-frame clones and drops some. The table lists some 550,000 clones, approximately 97% of them singletons, with around 0.057% in the top ten. A remark on this clone: The target antigen is unknown.

The CDR3 extends over 14 amino acids. The J segment lost 5 bases and the V segment lost 3 bases, leaving 5 bases of the junction unmatched. The V gene's germline CDR1 is MDHEN and CDR2 SYDVKM. Study-level points and caveats: Depth was large, yet rarefaction showed that sorted-subset sequencing was incomplete.

Sequencing input: naive CD4+ T cells sorted from blood. The subset is: CD45RA+ positively selected. This sequence joins TRBV28 and TRBJ2-5, with TRBD2 identical over 8 bases. This TCR derives from a young woman in good health. CDR3 coding DNA: TGTGCCAGCAGTTTCGCGGGAGGCTCGGAGACCCAGTACTTC. Translated, it gives CASSFAGGSETQYF.